The following is a T cell receptor beta chain sequence with its context. Its specificity is not known. The sample carries other DNA sequences with the same CDR3. The primer mix had 60 Vbeta and 13 Jbeta primers. Assay used: immunoSEQ multiplex PCR; TCRdb lists only in-frame clones, some missing. This sample has fewer than 250,000 clones, with 60% to 80% found just once. This record comes from a study of cytomegalovirus exposure and HLA in healthy donors. Overall study: Within the Caucasian-associated ancestry cluster were around 81% of the 350 to 400 genotyped donors. Notes on the study in general: Serostatus for CMV was the only available immune exposure information.

Trimming took off 6 bases at V and 9 bases at J, with 12 bases between the two ends. The CDR3 is 12 amino acids. Germline CDR1 is MNHEY and CDR2 is SVGAGI. The specimen sequenced was PBMCs. This chain joins TRBV6-5 and TRBJ2-1; TRBD1 might be the D (7 bases). This clonotype was sampled from a woman aged 18-29 years in good health and CMV-seronegative. The CDR3 sequence: CASSQGGGEQFF. DNA of the CDR3: TGTGCCAGCAGCCAGGGGGGTGGTGAGCAGTTCTTC.